Detailed here is one T cell receptor beta chain. Its matching antigen is unknown. This specimen comes from a study of beta chain features in type 1 diabetes. Overall study results and limits: Patients with Type 1 diabetes showed moderately but significantly shorter TCRB CDR3s in all four CD4+ subsets.

Germline V CDR1 and CDR2: MNHNS, SASEGT. Trimming cost V 6 bases and J 3 bases, with 17 bases left between them. This CDR3 has 15 residues. Sequencing targeted expressed TCRB transcripts, as all isolated RNA had been reverse transcribed. Sequenced by immunoSEQ multiplex PCR; TCRdb stores in-frame clones only, minus some. The table shows tens of thousands of clones, with around half occurring only once. The specimen sequenced was Tregs from blood. This chain joins TRBV6-1 and TRBJ2-5; D uncertain. This TCR was sampled from a woman in her 40s with type 1 diabetes. CDR3 DNA: TGTGCCAGCAGCGCGCAATATATCCTCGAAGAGACCCAGTACTTC. This encodes CASSAQYILEETQYF.